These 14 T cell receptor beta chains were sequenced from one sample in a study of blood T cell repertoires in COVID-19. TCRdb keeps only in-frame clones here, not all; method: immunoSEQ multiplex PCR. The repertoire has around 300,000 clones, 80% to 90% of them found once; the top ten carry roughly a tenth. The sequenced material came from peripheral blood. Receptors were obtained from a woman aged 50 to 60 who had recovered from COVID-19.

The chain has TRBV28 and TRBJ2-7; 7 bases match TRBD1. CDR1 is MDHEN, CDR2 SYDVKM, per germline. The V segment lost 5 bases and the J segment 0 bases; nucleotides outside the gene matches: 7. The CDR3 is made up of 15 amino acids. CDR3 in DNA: TGTGCCAGCAGTACTACGGGACAGAACTCCTACGAGCAGTACTTC. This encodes CASSTTGQNSYEQYF.

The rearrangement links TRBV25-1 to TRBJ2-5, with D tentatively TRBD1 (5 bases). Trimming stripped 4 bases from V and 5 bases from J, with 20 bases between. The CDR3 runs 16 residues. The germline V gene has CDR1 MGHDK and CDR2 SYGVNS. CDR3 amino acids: CASSATTGSQGETQYF. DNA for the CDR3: TGTGCCAGCAGTGCCACTACAGGATCTCAAGGGGAGACCCAGTACTTC. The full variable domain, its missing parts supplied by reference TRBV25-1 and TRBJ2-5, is EADIYQTPRYLVIGTGKKITLECSQTMGHDKMYWYQQDPGMELHLIHYSYGVNSTEKGDLSSESTVSRIRTEHFPLTLESARPSHTSQYLCASSATTGSQGETQYFGPGTRLLVL.

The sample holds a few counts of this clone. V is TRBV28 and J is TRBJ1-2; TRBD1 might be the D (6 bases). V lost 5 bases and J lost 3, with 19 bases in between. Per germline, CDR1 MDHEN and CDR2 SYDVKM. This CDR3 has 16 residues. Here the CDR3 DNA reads TGTGCCAGCAGTCTAACCCTGACAGGAAGGGACTATGGCTACACCTTC. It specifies CASSLTLTGRDYGYTF.

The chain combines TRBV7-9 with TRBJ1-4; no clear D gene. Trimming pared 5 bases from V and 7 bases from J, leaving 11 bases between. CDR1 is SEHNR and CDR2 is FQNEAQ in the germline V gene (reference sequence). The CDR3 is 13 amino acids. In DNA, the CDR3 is TGTGCCAGCAGCCCCAACATGATTGAAAAACTGTTTTTT. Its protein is CASSPNMIEKLFF.

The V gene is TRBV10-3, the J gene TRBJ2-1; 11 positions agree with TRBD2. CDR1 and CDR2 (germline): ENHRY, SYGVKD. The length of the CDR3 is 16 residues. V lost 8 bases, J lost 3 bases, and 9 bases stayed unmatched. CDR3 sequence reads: CAIGGGGTSGYNEQFF. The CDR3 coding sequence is TGTGCCATCGGCGGCGGGGGGACTAGCGGCTACAATGAGCAGTTCTTC.

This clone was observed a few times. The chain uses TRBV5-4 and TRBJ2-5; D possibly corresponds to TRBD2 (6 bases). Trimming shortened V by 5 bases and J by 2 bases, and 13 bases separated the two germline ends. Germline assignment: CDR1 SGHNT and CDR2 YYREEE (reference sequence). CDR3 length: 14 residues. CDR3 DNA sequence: TGTGCCAGCAGTTGGACCCGGGGGCAAGAGACCCAGTACTTC. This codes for CASSWTRGQETQYF.

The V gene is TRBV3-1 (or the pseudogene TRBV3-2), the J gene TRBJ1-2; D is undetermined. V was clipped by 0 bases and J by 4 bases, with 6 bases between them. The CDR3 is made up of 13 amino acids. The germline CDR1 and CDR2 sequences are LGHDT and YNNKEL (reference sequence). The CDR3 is CASSQDGTYGYTF. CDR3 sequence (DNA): TGTGCCAGCAGCCAAGATGGCACCTATGGCTACACCTTC.

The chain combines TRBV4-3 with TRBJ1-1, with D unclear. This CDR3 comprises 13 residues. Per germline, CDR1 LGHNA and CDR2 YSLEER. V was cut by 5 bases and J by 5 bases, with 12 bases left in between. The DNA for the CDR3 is TGCGCCAGCAGCTCCGAGGGCAGAACTGAAGCTTTCTTT. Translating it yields CASSSEGRTEAFF.

DNA for the CDR3: TGTGCCAGCCTGAGGTCTGCAGAGATAAACACTGAAGCTTTCTTT. It yields the protein CASLRSAEINTEAFF. The chain recombines TRBV6-5 with TRBJ1-1; D gene uncertain. Trimming removed 8 bases at V and 2 bases at J, with 18 bases between. The germline V gene has CDR1 MNHEY and CDR2 SVGAGI. The CDR3 has 15 residues.

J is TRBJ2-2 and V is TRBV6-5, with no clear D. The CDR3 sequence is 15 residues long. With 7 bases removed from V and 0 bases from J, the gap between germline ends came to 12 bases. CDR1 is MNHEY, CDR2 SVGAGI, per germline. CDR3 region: CASTPIVSNTGELFF. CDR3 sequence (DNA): TGTGCCAGCACCCCCATAGTCTCGAACACCGGGGAGCTGTTTTTT.

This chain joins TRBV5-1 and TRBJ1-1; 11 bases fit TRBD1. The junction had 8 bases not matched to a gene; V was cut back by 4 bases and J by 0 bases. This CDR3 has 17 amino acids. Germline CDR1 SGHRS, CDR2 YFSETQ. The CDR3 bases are TGCGCCAGCAGCCTCGGGACAGGGGGAGCTATGAACACTGAAGCTTTCTTT. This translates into CASSLGTGGAMNTEAFF.

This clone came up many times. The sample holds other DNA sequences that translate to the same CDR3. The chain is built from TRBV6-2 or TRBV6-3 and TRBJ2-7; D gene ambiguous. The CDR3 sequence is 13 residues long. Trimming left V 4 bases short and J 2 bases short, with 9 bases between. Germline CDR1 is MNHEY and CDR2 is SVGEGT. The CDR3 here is CASSWPAAYEQYF. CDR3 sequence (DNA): TGTGCCAGCAGTTGGCCCGCCGCCTACGAGCAGTACTTC.

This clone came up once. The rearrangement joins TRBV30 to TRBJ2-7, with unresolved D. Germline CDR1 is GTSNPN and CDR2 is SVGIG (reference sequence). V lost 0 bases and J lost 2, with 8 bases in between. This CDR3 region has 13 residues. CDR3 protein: CAWSVGQTYEQYF. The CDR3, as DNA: TGTGCCTGGAGTGTTGGGCAGACCTACGAGCAGTACTTC.

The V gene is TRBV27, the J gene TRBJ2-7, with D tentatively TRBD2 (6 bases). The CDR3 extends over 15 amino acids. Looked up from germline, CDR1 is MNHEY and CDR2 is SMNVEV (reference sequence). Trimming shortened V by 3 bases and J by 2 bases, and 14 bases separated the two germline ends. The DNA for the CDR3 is TGTGCCAGCAGTTTTGTGACGGGGGAGGCCTACGAGCAGTACTTC. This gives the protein CASSFVTGEAYEQYF.